This TCR beta chain was identified during a study of cytomegalovirus exposure and HLA in healthy donors. Study-wide background: The approximately 120 validation repertoires and the roughly 690 first-cohort repertoires shared a platform, a later analysis reported. The study, taken as a whole, reports: Investigators reported 150 to 200 TCR beta chains as tied to cytomegalovirus. Most TCRs appeared rarely, but some public TCRs recurred in many donors. Researchers reported that a few CMV-associated chains were confirmed in vitro as CMV antigen-specific.

Using immunoSEQ multiplex PCR, the repertoire was profiled, and TCRdb retains in-frame clones only, with some absent. This sample has 150,000 to 200,000 clones, with under 95% found just once. About this clone itself: Its cognate antigen is unknown. The junction differs from germline at one of its ends, possibly a read error.

Sequencing used PBMCs. The TCR originated in a woman between 18 and 29 years old in good health and CMV-seropositive.

The CDR3 sequence: CASSQAWGGNTEAFF. The CDR3 nucleotides are TGTGCCAGCAGTCAAGCTTGGGGCGGGAACACTGAAGCTTTCTTT. The V and J genes are TRBV2 and TRBJ1-1; a possible D gene is TRBD1 (5 bases). CDR3 length equals 15 residues. The germline V gene encodes CDR1 SNHLY and CDR2 FYNNEI.